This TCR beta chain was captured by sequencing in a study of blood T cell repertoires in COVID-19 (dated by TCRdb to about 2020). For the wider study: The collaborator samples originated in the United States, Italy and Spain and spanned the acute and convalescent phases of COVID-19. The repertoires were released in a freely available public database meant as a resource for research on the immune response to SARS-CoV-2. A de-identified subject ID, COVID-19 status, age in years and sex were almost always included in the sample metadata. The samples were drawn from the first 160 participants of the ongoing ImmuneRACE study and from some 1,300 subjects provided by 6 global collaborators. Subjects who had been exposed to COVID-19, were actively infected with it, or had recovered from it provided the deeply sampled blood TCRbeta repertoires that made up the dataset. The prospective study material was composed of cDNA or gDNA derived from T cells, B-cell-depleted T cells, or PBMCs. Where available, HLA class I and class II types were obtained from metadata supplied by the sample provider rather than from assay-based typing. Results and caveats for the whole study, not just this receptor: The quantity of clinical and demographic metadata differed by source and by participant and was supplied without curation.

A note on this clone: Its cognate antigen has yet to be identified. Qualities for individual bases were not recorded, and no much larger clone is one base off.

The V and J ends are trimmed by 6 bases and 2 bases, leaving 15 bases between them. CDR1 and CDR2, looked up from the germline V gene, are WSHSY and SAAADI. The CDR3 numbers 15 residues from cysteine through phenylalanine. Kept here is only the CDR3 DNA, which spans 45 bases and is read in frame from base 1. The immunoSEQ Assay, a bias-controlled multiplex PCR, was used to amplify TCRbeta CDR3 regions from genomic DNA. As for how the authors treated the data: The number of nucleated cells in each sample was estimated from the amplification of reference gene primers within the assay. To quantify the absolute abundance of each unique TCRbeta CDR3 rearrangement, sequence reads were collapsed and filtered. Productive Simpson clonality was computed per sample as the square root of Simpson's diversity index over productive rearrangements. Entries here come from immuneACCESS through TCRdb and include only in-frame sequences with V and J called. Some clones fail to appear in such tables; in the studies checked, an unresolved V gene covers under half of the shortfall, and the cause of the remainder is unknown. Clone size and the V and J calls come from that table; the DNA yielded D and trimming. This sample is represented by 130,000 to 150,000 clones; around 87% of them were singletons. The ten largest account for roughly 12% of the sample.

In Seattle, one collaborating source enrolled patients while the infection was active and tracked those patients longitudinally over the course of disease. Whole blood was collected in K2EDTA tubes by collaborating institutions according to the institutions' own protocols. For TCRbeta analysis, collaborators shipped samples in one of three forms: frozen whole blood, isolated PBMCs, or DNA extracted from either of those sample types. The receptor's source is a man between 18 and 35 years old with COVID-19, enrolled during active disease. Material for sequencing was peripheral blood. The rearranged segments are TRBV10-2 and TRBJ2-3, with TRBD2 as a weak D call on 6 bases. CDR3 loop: CASRTLRELTDTQYF. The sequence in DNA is TGCGCCAGCAGGACACTACGGGAGCTCACAGATACGCAGTATTTT.